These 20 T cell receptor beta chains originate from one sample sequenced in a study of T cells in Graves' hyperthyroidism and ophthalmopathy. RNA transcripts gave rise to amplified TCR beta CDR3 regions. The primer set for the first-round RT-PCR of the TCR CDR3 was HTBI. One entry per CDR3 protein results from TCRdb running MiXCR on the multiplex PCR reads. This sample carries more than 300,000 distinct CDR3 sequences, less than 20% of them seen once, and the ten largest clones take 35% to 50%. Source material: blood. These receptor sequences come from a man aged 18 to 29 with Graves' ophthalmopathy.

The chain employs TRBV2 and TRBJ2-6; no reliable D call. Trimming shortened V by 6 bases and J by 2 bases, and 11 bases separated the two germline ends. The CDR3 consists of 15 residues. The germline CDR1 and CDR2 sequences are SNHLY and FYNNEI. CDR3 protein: CASSVPETGANVLTF. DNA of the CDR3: TGTGCCAGCAGCGTGCCAGAAACTGGGGCCAACGTCCTGACTTTC. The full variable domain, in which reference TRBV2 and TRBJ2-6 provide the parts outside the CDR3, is EPEVTQTPSHQVTQMGQEVILRCVPISNHLYFYWYRQILGQKVEFLVSFYNNEISEKSEIFDDQFSVERPDGSNFTLKIRSTKLEDSAMYFCASSVPETGANVLTFGAGSRLTVL.

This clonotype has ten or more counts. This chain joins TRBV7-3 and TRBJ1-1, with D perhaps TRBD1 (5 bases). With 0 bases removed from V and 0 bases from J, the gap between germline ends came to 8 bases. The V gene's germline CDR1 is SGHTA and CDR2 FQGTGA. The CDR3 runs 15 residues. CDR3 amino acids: CASSLTGGLNTEAFF. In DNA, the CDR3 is TGTGCCAGCAGCTTAACGGGGGGACTGAACACTGAAGCTTTCTTT.

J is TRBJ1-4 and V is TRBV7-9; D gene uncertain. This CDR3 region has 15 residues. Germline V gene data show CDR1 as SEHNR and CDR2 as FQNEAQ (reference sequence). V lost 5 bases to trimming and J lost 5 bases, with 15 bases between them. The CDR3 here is CASSPQSLWNEKLFF. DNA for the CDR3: TGTGCCAGCAGCCCCCAAAGCCTCTGGAATGAAAAACTGTTTTTT.

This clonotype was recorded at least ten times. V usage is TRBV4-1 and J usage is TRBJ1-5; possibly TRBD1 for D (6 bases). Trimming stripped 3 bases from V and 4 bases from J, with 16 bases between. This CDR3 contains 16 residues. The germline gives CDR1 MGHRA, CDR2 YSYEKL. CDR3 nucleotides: TGCGCCAGCAGCCAGTATCCCGGGACAAGGAATCAGCCCCAGCATTTT. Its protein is CASSQYPGTRNQPQHF.

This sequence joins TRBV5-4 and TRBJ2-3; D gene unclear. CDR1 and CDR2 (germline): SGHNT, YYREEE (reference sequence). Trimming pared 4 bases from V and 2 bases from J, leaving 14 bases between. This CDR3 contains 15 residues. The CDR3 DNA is TGTGCCAGCAGCGATCCGGCGGAGATCACAGATACGCAGTATTTT. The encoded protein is CASSDPAEITDTQYF. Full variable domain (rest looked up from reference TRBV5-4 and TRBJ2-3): ETGVTQSPTHLIKTRGQQVTLRCSSQSGHNTVSWYQQALGQGPQFIFQYYREEENGRGNFPPRFSGLQFPNYSSELNVNALELDDSALYLCASSDPAEITDTQYFGPGTRLTVL.

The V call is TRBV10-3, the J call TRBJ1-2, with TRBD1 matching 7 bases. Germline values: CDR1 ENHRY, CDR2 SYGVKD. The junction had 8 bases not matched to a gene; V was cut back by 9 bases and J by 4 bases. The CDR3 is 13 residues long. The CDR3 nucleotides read TGTGCCATGACAGGGCGCAGGGGCTATGGCTACACCTTC. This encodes CAMTGRRGYGYTF.

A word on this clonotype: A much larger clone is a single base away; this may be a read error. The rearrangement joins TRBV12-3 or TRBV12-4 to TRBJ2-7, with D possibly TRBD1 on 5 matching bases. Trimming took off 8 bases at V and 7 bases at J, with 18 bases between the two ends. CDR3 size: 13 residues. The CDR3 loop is CASGQTTASEQYF. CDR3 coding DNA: TGTGCCAGCGGGCAGACGACAGCCTCGGAGCAGTACTTC.

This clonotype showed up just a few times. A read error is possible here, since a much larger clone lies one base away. The CDR3 reads CASSRRVTGGNEQYF. The CDR3 DNA is TGTGCCAGCAGCCGTCGCGTCACAGGGGGTAACGAGCAGTACTTC. The rearrangement joins TRBV3-1 to TRBJ2-7; the match to TRBD1 covers 8 bases. CDR1 is LGHDT, CDR2 YNNKEL, per germline (reference sequence). The V segment lost 4 bases and the J segment 5 bases; nucleotides outside the gene matches: 10. CDR3 size: 15 residues.

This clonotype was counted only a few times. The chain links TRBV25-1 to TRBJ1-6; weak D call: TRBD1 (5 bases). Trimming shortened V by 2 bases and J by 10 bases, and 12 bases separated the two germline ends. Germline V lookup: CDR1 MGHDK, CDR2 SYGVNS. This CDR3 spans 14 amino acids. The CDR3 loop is CASSERDVRSPLHF. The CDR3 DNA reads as TGTGCCAGCAGTGAACGGGACGTGCGCTCACCCCTCCACTTT.

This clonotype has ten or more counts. Written as DNA, the CDR3 is TGTGCCAGCAGCTTAGACCAACAGTGGGGCACTAGCGAGTGGGTAGTTGAGCAGTTCTTC. Translation gives CASSLDQQWGTSEWVVEQFF. The V and J genes are TRBV7-2 and TRBJ2-1, with TRBD2 matching 7 bases. Per germline, CDR1 SGHTA and CDR2 FQGNSA. Trimming at V came to 1 base and at J to 9 bases, leaving 24 bases not matched to a gene. The CDR3 covers 20 residues. The full variable domain, its missing parts supplied by reference TRBV7-2 and TRBJ2-1, is GAGVSQSPSNKVTEKGKDVELRCDPISGHTALYWYRQSLGQGLEFLIYFQGNSAPDKSGLPSDRFSAERTGGSVSTLTIQRTQQEDSAVYLCASSLDQQWGTSEWVVEQFFGPGTRLTVL.

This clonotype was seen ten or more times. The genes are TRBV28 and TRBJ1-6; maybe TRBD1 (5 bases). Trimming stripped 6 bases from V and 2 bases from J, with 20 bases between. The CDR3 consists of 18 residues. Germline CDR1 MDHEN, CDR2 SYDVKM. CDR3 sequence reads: CASSPSGRGRPYNSPLHF. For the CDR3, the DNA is TGTGCCAGCAGCCCCTCTGGGAGGGGCCGGCCCTATAATTCACCCCTCCACTTT.

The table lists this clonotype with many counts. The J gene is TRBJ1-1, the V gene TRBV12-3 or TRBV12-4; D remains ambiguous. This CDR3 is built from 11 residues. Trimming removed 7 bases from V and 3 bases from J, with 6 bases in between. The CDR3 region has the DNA TGTGCCAGCATCCTCGACACTGAAGCTTTCTTT. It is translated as CASILDTEAFF.

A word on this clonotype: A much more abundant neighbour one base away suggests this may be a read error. The DNA of the CDR3 is TGTGCCAGCAGCTTAAACGCCTTCACTGAAGCTCTCTTT. This sequence encodes CASSLNAFTEALF. The chain links TRBV7-3 to TRBJ1-1; D gene uncertain. Germline CDR1 SGHTA, CDR2 FQGTGA. The CDR3 has 13 residues. The complete variable domain, with remaining parts taken from reference TRBV7-3 and TRBJ1-1, reads GAGVSQTPSNKVTEKGKYVELRCDPISGHTALYWYRQSLGQGPEFLIYFQGTGAADDSGLPNDRFFAVRPEGSVSTLKIQRTERGDSAVYLCASSLNAFTEALFGQGTRLTVV.

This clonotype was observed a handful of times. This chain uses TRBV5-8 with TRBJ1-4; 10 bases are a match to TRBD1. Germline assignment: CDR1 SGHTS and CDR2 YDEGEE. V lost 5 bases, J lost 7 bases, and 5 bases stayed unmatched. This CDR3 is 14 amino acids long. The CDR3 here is CASRTGTGAEKLFF. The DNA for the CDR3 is TGTGCCAGCAGGACCGGGACAGGGGCTGAAAAACTGTTTTTT.

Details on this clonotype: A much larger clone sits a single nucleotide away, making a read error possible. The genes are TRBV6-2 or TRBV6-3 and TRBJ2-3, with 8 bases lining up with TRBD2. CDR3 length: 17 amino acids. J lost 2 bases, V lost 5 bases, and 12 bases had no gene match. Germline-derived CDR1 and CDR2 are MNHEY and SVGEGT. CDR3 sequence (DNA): TGTGCCAGCAGTCACGACGGGGGGGCGGATCCCACAGATACGCAGTATTTT. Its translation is CASSHDGGADPTDTQYF.

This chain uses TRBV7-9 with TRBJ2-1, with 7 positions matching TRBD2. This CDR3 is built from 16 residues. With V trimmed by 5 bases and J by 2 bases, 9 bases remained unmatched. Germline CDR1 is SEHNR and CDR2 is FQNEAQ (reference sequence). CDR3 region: CASSLYAGTTYNEQFF. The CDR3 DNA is TGTGCCAGCAGCCTCTACGCCGGGACTACCTACAATGAGCAGTTCTTC.

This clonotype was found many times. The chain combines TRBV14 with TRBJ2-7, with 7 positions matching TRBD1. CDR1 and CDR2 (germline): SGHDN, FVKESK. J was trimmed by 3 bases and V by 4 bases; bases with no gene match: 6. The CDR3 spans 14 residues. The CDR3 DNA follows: TGTGCCAGCAGCCCGTGGGACAGCAACTACGAGCAGTACTTC. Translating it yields CASSPWDSNYEQYF.

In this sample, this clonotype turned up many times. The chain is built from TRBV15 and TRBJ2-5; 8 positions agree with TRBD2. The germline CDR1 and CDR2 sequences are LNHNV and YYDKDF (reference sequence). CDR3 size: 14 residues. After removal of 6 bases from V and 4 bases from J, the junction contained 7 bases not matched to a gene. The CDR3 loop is CATSERGGTETQYF. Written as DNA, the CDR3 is TGTGCCACCAGTGAACGGGGGGGTACAGAGACCCAGTACTTC.

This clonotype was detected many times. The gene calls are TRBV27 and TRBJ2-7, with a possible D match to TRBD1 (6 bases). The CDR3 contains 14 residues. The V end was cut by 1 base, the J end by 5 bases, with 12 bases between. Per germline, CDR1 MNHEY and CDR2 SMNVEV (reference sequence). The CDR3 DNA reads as TGTGCCAGCAGTTTATACTCAGGGGCGCACGAGCAGTACTTC. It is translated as CASSLYSGAHEQYF.

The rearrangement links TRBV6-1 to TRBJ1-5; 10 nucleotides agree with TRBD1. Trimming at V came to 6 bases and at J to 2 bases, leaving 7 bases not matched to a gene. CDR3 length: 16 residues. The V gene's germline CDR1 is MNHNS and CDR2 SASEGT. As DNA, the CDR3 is TGTGCCAGCAGGACCCGACAGGGGGCGGGCAATCAGCCCCAGCATTTT. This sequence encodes CASRTRQGAGNQPQHF.